Sequencing of this TCR beta chain was carried out in a study of blood T cell repertoires in COVID-19. Germline loops: CDR1 KGHSH, CDR2 LQKENI. This CDR3 comprises 14 residues. Trimming removed 0 bases at V and 5 bases at J, with 10 bases between. This clone was detected once. This sample also contains other DNA sequences that code for the same CDR3. Data came from immunoSEQ multiplex PCR; TCRdb stores just in-frame clones and leaves some out. The sample records roughly 56,000 clones, about 89% being singletons. This rearrangement joins TRBV18 to TRBJ1-2; TRBD1 is a possible D gene (6 bases). The receptor's source is a human donor in a cohort sampled during active COVID-19. Specimen: peripheral blood. The DNA of the CDR3 is TGTGCCAGCTCACCACCCGGGACAATATATGGCTACACCTTC. Amino acid sequence: CASSPPGTIYGYTF.